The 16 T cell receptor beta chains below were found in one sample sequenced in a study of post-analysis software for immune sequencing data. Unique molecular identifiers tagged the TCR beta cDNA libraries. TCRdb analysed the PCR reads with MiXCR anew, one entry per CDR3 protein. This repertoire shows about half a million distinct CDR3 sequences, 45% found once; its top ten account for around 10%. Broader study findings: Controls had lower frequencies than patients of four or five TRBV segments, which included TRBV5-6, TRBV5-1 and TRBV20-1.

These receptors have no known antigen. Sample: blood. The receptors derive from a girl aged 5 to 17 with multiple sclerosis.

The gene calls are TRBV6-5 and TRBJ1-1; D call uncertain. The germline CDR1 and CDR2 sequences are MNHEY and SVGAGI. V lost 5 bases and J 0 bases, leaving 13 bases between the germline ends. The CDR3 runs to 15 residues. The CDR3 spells CASSPGWLMNTEAFF. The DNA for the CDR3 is TGTGCCAGCAGTCCCGGTTGGCTCATGAACACTGAAGCTTTCTTT.

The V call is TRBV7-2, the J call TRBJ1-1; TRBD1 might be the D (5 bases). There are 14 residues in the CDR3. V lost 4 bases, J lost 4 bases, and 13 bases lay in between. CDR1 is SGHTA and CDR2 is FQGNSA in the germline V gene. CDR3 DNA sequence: TGTGCCAGCAGCTCCGTCGGGGGGGGCACTGAAGCTTTCTTT. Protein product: CASSSVGGGTEAFF.

In DNA, the CDR3 is TGTGCCAGCAGTTCTCCGGGGGGTCAACATGGCTACACCTTC. As protein: CASSSPGGQHGYTF. V usage is TRBV28 and J usage is TRBJ1-2, with D tentatively TRBD1 (5 bases). Trimming removed 4 bases at V and 6 bases at J, with 15 bases between. Germline CDR1 MDHEN, CDR2 SYDVKM. This CDR3 is built from 14 residues.

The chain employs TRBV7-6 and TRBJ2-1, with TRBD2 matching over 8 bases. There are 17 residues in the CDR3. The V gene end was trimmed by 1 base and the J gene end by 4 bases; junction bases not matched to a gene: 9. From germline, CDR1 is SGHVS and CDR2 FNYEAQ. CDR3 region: CASSLGHGLAVYNEQFF. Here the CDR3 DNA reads TGTGCCAGCAGCTTAGGCCACGGACTAGCTGTGTACAATGAGCAGTTCTTC.

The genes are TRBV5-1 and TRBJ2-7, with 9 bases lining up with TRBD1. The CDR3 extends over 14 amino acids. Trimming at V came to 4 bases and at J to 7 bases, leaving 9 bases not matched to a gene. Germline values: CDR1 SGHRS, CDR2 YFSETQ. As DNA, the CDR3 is TGCGCCAGCAGCCCAGGACAGGGGACTCAAGAGCAGTACTTC. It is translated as CASSPGQGTQEQYF.

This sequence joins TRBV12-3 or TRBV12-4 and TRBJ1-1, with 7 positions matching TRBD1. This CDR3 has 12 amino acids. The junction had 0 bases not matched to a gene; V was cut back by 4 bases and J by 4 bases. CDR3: CASSSGGTEAFF. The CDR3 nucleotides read TGTGCCAGCAGTTCAGGGGGCACTGAAGCTTTCTTT.

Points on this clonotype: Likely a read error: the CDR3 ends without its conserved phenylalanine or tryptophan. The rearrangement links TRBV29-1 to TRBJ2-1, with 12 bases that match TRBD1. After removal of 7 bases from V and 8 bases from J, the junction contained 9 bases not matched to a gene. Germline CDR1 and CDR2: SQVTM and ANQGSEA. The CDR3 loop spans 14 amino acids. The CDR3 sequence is CSASPGQGAYEQFL. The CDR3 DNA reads TGCAGCGCCTCGCCGGGACAGGGGGCCTATGAGCAGTTCCTC.

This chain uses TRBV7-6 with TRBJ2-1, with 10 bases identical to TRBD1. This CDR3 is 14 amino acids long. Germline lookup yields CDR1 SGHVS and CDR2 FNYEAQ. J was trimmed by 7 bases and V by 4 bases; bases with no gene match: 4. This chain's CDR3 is CASSSGTGANEQFF. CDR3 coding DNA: TGTGCCAGCAGCTCCGGGACAGGGGCTAATGAGCAGTTCTTC.

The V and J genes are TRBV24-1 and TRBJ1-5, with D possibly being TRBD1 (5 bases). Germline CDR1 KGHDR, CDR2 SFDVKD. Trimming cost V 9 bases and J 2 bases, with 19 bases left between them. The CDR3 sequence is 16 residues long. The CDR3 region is CATRAGGARGNQPQHF. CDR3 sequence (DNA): TGTGCCACCCGGGCTGGAGGGGCGCGAGGCAATCAGCCCCAGCATTTT.

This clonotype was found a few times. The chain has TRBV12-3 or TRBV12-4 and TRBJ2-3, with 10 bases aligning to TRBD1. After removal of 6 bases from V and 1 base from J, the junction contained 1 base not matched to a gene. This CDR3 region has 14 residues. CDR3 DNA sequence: TGTGCCAGCAGGGGGACAGGGGGCACAGATACGCAGTATTTT. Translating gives CASRGTGGTDTQYF.

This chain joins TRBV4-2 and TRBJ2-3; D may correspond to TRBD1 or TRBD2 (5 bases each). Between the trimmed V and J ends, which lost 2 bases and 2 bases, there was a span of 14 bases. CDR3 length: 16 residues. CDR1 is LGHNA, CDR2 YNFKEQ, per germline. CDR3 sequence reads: CASSQLTGTPTDTQYF. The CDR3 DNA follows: TGTGCCAGCAGCCAACTAACCGGGACGCCCACAGATACGCAGTATTTT.

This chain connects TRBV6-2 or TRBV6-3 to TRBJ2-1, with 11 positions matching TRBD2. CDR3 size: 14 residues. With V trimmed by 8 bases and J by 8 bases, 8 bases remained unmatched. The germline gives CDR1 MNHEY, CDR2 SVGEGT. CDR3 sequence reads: CASGTSGSAYEQFF. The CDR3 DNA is TGTGCCAGCGGTACTAGCGGGAGTGCTTATGAGCAGTTCTTC.

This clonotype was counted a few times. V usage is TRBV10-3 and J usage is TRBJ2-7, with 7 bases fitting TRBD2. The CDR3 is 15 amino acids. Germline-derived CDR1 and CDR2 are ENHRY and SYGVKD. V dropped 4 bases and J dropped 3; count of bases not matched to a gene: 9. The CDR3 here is CAISGEAGKIYEQYF. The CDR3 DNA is TGTGCCATCAGTGGAGAAGCGGGAAAGATCTACGAGCAGTACTTC.

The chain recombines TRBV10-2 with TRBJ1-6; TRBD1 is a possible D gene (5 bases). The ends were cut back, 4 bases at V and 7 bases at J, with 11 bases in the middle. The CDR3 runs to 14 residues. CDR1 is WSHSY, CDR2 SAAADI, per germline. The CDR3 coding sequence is TGCGCCAGCAGTGGATCAGGGAGGAATTCACCCCTCCACTTT. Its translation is CASSGSGRNSPLHF.

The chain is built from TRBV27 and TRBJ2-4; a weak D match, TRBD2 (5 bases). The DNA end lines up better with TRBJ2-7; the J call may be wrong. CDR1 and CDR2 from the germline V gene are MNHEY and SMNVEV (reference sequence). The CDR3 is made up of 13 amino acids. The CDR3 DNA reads TGTGCCAGCAGTTCAATTCGGGGTTACGAGCAGTACTTC. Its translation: CASSSIRGYEQYF.

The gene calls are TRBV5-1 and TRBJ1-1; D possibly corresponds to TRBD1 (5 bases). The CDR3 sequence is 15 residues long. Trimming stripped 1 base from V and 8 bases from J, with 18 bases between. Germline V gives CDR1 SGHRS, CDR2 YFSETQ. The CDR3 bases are TGCGCCAGCAGCTTGCGTGTCTTATTTGGGGACGAAGCTTTCTTT. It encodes CASSLRVLFGDEAFF.